This passage covers 8 T cell receptor beta chains from one sample sequenced in a study of graft-versus-host responses after intestinal transplantation. The table came from immunoSEQ multiplex PCR; TCRdb's copy has only in-frame clones and leaves some out. The table has more than 100,000 clones, roughly 93% seen once. Antigens for these TCRs are unknown. This material consisted of unstimulated CD8+ T cells sorted from spleen or lymph node cells, taken before intestinal transplant. These receptors originate from a human donor who received an intestinal transplant.

This rearrangement joins TRBV29-1 to TRBJ2-5; TRBD1 might be the D (6 bases). Trimming cost V 3 bases and J 0 bases, with 8 bases left between them. The CDR3 is 13 amino acids. Germline CDR1 reads SQVTM; CDR2 reads ANQGSEA. CDR3 sequence (DNA): TGCAGCGTTGACGACAGGTACCAAGAGACCCAGTACTTC. This codes for CSVDDRYQETQYF.

In DNA form, the CDR3 reads TGTGCCAGCAGGGAAGGCCGGGGCGAGCAGTACTTC. It yields the protein CASREGRGEQYF. The gene calls are TRBV11-2 and TRBJ2-7; perhaps TRBD2 as D (5 bases). The CDR3 consists of 12 residues. Per the germline V gene, CDR1 is SGHAT and CDR2 is FQNNGV. Trimming pared 6 bases from V and 6 bases from J, leaving 12 bases between.

This chain connects TRBV5-1 to TRBJ2-7; perhaps TRBD1 as D (5 bases). V lost 2 bases and J lost 1, with 13 bases in between. This CDR3 comprises 15 residues. Germline assignment: CDR1 SGHRS and CDR2 YFSETQ. This CDR3 is CASSFAGRWSYEQYF. The CDR3 nucleotides are TGCGCCAGCAGCTTCGCAGGGCGGTGGTCCTACGAGCAGTACTTC.

CDR3: CASSPPGGAGGQPGELFF. The CDR3 bases are TGTGCCAGCAGCCCCCCCGGCGGGGCGGGGGGGCAGCCCGGGGAGCTGTTTTTT. The V gene is TRBV7-2, the J gene TRBJ2-2; TRBD2 matches 9 bases. The CDR3 consists of 18 residues. Germline V gene sequence: CDR1 SGHTA, CDR2 FQGNSA. The V gene end was trimmed by 5 bases and the J gene end by 6 bases; junction bases not matched to a gene: 16.

J is TRBJ2-5 and V is TRBV29-1; D is undetermined. The CDR3 covers 13 residues. The V end was cut by 7 bases, the J end by 3 bases, with 15 bases between. Germline CDR1 SQVTM, CDR2 ANQGSEA. The CDR3 DNA sequence: TGCAGCGCACCTGCGGACCTCGAAGAGACCCAGTACTTC. This gives the protein CSAPADLEETQYF.

The V gene is TRBV2, the J gene TRBJ2-2; no clear D gene. Germline V gene lookup returns CDR1 SNHLY and CDR2 FYNNEI. V dropped 3 bases and J dropped 4 bases, with 3 bases sitting between them. The CDR3 totals 12 residues. DNA of the CDR3: TGTGCCAGCAGTGAGCTCACCGGGGAGCTGTTTTTT. Residues: CASSELTGELFF.

This chain joins TRBV11-2 and TRBJ1-1, with 10 bases that match TRBD1. V lost 3 bases to trimming and J lost 3 bases; unmatched junction nucleotides: 13. This CDR3 has 18 amino acids. Germline V gene data show CDR1 as SGHAT and CDR2 as FQNNGV. The CDR3 loop is CASSFLSLLGTGDTEAFF. CDR3 coding DNA: TGTGCCAGCAGCTTTCTTAGTCTGCTCGGGACAGGGGACACTGAAGCTTTCTTT. Combining the CDR3 with reference TRBV11-2 and TRBJ1-1 gives the whole variable domain EAGVAQSPRYKIIEKRQSVAFWCNPISGHATLYWYQQILGQGPKLLIQFQNNGVVDDSQLPKDRFSAERLKGVDSTLKIQPAKLEDSAVYLCASSFLSLLGTGDTEAFFGQGTRLTVV.

The chain is built from TRBV30 and TRBJ2-7, with D perhaps matching TRBD1 or TRBD2 (5 bases each). The CDR3 extends over 12 amino acids. V was pared by 4 bases and J by 2 bases, with 9 bases between. Germline V gives CDR1 GTSNPN, CDR2 SVGIG (reference sequence). CDR3 protein: CAWIQGPYEQYF. In DNA, the CDR3 is TGTGCCTGGATCCAGGGACCCTACGAGCAGTACTTC.